This TCR beta chain was profiled in a study of blood T cell repertoires in COVID-19 (dated by TCRdb to between 2020 and 2021). About the full investigation: Samples from collaborators originated in the United States, Italy and Spain and spanned both the acute and convalescent phases of COVID-19. The samples were drawn from two sources: the first 160 participants of the ongoing ImmuneRACE study, and fewer than 1,500 subjects contributed by 6 global collaborators. HLA class I and class II types, where available, came from metadata supplied by the sample provider rather than from assay-based typing. The dataset comprised deeply sampled blood TCRbeta repertoires from subjects exposed to, actively infected with, or recovered from COVID-19. The repertoires were made available in a free public database intended to serve as a resource for research on the immune response to SARS-CoV-2. Nearly every sample came with metadata listing a de-identified subject ID, COVID-19 status, age in years and sex. The prospective study material was composed of cDNA or gDNA derived from T cells, B-cell-depleted T cells, or PBMCs.

Broader findings and caveats from the paper: How much clinical and demographic metadata was included differed by source and by participant, and the metadata was provided uncurated.

TCRbeta CDR3 regions were amplified from genomic DNA by means of the immunoSEQ Assay, a bias-controlled multiplex PCR. Per the authors' processing: Within the assay, amplification of reference gene primers was used to estimate how many nucleated cells each sample contained. To quantify the absolute abundance of each unique TCRbeta CDR3 rearrangement, sequence reads were collapsed and filtered. For each sample, productive Simpson clonality was calculated by taking the square root of Simpson's diversity index across productive rearrangements. In its TCRdb copy, this immuneACCESS table keeps in-frame sequences only and misses some clones. Where compared with another copy, unresolved V genes explain less than half of these, and the others have no known cause. V, J and clone size reflect that table, while D and trimming were determined from the DNA. This sample has a few hundred thousand clones in its table, and roughly 85% of those were observed once. The top ten clonotypes cover 12% of the sample.

Another Seattle source contributed samples from volunteer blood donors who had recovered from COVID-19. Collaborating institutions collected whole blood in K2EDTA tubes following their own protocols. For TCRbeta analysis, collaborators shipped samples in one of three forms: frozen whole blood, isolated PBMCs, or DNA extracted from either of those sample types. CDR3 length: 17 amino acids, cysteine to phenylalanine. Left in the record is the CDR3 DNA by itself, 51 bases read in frame from the first base. Trimming removed 2 bases from V and 3 bases from J; the gene matches leave 11 bases unexplained. CDR1 is given as MNHEY and CDR2 as SVGEGT, both from the germline V gene. A note on this clone: Its antigen has not been determined. Base quality data are lacking; no much larger clone is found one base away.

In this chain, TRBV6-2 or TRBV6-3 is recombined with TRBJ1-1, and 8 bases in between align with TRBD1. Sequenced sample: peripheral blood. The clonotype comes from a woman younger than 30 who had recovered from COVID-19. The nucleotide sequence reads as follows: TGTGCCAGCAGTTACCCCGGCAGGGGGCAACTTGACACTGAAGCTTTCTTT. This gives the protein CASSYPGRGQLDTEAFF.